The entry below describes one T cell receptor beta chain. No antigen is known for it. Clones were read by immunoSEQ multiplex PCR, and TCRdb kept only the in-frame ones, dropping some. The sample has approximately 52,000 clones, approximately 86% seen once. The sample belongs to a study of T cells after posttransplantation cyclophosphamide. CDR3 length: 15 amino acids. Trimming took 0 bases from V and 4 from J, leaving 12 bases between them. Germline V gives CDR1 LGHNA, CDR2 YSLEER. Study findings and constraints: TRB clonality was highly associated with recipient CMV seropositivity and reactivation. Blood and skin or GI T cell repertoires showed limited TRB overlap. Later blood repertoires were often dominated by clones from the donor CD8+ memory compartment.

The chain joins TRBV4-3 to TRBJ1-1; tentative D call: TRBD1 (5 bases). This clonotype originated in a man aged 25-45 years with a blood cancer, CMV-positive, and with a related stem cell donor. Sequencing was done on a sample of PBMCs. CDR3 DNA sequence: TGCGCCAGCAGCCAAGACAGCAGGGAGGGCACTGAAGCTTTCTTT. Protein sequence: CASSQDSREGTEAFF.